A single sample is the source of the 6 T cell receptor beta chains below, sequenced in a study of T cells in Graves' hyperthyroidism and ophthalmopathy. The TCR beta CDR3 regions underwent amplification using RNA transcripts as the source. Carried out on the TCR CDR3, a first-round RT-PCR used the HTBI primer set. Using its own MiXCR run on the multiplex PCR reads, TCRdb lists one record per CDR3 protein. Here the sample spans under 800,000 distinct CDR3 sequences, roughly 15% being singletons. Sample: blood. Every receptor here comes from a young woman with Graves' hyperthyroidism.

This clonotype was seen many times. The CDR3 reads CASRPPNYTEAFF. CDR3 in DNA: TGTGCCAGCAGGCCTCCGAATTACACTGAAGCTTTCTTT. The chain couples TRBV6-1 to TRBJ1-1; D is undetermined. The CDR3 sequence is 13 residues long. Trimming took off 6 bases at V and 3 bases at J, with 11 bases between the two ends. From germline, CDR1 is MNHNS and CDR2 SASEGT.

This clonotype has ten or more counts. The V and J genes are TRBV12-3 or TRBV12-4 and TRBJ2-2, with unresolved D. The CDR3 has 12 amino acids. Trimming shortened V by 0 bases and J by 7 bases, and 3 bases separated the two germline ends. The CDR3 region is CASSLAGGELFF. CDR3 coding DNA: TGTGCCAGCAGTTTAGCGGGCGGGGAGCTGTTTTTT.

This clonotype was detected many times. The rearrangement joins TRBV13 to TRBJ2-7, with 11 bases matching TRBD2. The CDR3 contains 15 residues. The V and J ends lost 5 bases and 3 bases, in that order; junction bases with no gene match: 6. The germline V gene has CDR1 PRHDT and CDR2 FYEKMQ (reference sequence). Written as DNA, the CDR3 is TGTGCCAGCAGCCCCGAGGGACTAGCGGACTACGAGCAGTACTTC. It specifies CASSPEGLADYEQYF.

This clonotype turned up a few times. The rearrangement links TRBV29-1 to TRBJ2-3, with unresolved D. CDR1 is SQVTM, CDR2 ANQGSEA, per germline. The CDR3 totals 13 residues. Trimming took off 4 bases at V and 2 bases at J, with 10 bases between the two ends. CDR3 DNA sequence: TGCAGCGTTGCCCACCCAAACACAGATACGCAGTATTTT. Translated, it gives CSVAHPNTDTQYF.

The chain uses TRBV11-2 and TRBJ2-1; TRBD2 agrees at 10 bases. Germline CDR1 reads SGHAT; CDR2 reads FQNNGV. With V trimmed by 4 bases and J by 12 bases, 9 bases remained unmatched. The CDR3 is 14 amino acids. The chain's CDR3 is CASSSLAGEVGQFF. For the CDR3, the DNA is TGTGCCAGCAGCTCCCTAGCGGGAGAGGTGGGGCAGTTCTTC.

The CDR3 protein is CSVVPGKNIQYF. CDR3 nucleotide sequence: TGCAGCGTTGTGCCAGGAAAAAACATTCAGTACTTC. The chain employs TRBV29-1 and TRBJ2-4; D gene unclear. Per germline, CDR1 SQVTM and CDR2 ANQGSEA. Trimming cost V 4 bases and J 4 bases, with 8 bases left between them. This CDR3 is 12 amino acids long.